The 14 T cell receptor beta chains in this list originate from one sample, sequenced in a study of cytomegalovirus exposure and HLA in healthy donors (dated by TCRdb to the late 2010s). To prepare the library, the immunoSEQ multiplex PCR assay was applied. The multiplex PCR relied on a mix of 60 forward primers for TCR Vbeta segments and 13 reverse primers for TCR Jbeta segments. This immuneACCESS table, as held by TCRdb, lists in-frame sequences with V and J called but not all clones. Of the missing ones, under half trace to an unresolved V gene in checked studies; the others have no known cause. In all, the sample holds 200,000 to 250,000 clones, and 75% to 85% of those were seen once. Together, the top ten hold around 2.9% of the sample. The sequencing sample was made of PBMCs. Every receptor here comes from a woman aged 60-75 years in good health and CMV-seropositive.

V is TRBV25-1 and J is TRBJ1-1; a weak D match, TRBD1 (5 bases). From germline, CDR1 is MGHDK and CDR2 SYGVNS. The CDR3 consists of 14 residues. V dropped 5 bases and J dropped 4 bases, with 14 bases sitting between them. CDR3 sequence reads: CASSPHPGFTEAFF. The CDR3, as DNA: TGTGCCAGCAGTCCTCACCCAGGGTTCACTGAAGCTTTCTTT.

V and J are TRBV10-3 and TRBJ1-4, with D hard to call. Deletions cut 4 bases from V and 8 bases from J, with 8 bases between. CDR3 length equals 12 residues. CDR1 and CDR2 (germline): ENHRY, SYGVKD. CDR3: CAISVGSEKLFF. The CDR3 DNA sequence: TGTGCCATCAGTGTTGGCTCCGAAAAACTGTTTTTT.

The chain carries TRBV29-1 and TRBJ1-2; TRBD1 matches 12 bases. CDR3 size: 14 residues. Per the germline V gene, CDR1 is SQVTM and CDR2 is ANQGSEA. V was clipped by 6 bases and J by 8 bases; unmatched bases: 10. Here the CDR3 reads CSVIGTGGAGGYTF. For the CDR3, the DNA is TGCAGCGTGATTGGGACAGGGGGCGCGGGGGGCTACACCTTC. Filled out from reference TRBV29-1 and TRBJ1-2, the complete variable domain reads SAVISQKPSRDICQRGTSLTIQCQVDSQVTMMFWYRQQPGQSLTLIATANQGSEATYESGFVIDKFPISRPNLTFSTLTVSNMSPEDSSIYLCSVIGTGGAGGYTFGSGTRLTVV.

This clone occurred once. CDR3 DNA sequence: TGTGCCAGCAGCTTCTCAGGGGGCCAGAACACTGAAGCTTTCTTT. Protein sequence: CASSFSGGQNTEAFF. This sequence joins TRBV7-2 and TRBJ1-1, with 8 bases aligning to TRBD1. The CDR3 is 15 amino acids. V shed 3 bases, J shed 1 base, and the junction held 4 bases outside the gene matches. Germline lookup yields CDR1 SGHTA and CDR2 FQGNSA. Complete variable domain (other parts from reference TRBV7-2 and TRBJ1-1): GAGVSQSPSNKVTEKGKDVELRCDPISGHTALYWYRQSLGQGLEFLIYFQGNSAPDKSGLPSDRFSAERTGGSVSTLTIQRTQQEDSAVYLCASSFSGGQNTEAFFGQGTRLTVV.

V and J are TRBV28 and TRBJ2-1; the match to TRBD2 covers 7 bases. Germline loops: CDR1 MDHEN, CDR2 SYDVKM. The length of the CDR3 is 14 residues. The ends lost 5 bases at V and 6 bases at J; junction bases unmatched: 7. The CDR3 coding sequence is TGTGCCAGCAGTAGACCGGGGGGAAGCAATGAGCAGTTCTTC. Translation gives CASSRPGGSNEQFF.

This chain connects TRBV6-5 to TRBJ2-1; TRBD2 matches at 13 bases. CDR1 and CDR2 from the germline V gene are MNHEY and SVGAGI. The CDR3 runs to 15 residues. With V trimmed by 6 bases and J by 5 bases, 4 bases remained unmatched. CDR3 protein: CASRSGTSGNNEQFF. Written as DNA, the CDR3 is TGTGCCAGCAGATCCGGGACTAGCGGGAACAATGAGCAGTTCTTC.

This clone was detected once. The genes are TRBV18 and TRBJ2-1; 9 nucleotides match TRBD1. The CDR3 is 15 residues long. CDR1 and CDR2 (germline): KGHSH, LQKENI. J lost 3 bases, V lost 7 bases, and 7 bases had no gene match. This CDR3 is CASYTGQGIYNEQFF. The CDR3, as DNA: TGTGCCAGCTACACGGGACAGGGAATCTACAATGAGCAGTTCTTC.

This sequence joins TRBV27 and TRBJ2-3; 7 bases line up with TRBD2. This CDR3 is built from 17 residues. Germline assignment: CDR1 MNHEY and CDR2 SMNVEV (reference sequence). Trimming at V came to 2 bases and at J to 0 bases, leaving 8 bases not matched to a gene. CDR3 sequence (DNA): TGTGCCAGCAGTTTAGGGGGGGGGTGGGGCAGCACAGATACGCAGTATTTT. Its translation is CASSLGGGWGSTDTQYF.

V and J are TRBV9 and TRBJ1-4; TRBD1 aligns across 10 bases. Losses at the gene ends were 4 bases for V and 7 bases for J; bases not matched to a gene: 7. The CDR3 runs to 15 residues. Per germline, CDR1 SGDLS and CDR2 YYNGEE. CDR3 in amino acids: CASSPRQGAGEKLFF. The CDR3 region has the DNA TGTGCCAGCAGCCCGCGACAGGGGGCTGGTGAAAAACTGTTTTTT. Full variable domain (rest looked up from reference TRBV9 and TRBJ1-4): DSGVTQTPKHLITATGQRVTLRCSPRSGDLSVYWYQQSLDQGLQFLIQYYNGEERAKGNILERFSAQQFPDLHSELNLSSLELGDSALYFCASSPRQGAGEKLFFGSGTQLSVL.

CDR3 coding DNA: TGCGCCAGCAGCTTTGGCGGGTCAACCTACGAGCAGTACTTC. Translation: CASSFGGSTYEQYF. The chain combines TRBV5-1 with TRBJ2-7, with D possibly matching TRBD2 (5 bases). The CDR3 covers 14 residues. Deletions cut 2 bases from V and 2 bases from J, with 11 bases between. Germline V gives CDR1 SGHRS, CDR2 YFSETQ. The variable domain in full, completed from reference TRBV5-1 and TRBJ2-7, reads KAGVTQTPRYLIKTRGQQVTLSCSPISGHRSVSWYQQTPGQGLQFLFEYFSETQRNKGNFPGRFSGRQFSNSRSEMNVSTLELGDSALYLCASSFGGSTYEQYFGPGTRLTVT.

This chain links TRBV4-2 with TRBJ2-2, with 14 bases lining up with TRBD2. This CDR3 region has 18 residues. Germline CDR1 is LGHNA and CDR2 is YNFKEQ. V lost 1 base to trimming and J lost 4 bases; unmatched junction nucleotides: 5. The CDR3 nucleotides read TGTGCCAGCAGCCAAGGGACTAGCGGGGGGCTCTTCACCGGGGAGCTGTTTTTT. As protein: CASSQGTSGGLFTGELFF.

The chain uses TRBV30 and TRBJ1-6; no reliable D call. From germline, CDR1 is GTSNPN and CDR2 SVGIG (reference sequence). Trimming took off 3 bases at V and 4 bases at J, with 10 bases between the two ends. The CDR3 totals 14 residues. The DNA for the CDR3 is TGTGCCTGGAGAGAAGCGTCATATAATTCACCCCTCCACTTT. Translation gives CAWREASYNSPLHF.

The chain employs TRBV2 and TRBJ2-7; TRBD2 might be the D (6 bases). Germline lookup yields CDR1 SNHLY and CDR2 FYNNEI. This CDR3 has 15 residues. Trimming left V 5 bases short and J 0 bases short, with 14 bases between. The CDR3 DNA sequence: TGTGCCAGCAGTAGAGGGCGGGACGCCTCCTACGAGCAGTACTTC. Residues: CASSRGRDASYEQYF.

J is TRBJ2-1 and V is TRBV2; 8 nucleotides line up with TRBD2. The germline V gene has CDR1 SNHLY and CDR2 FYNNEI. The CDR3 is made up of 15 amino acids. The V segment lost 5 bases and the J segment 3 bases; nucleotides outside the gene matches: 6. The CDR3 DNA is TGTGCCAGCAGTCTTAGCGGGAAAATCTACAATGAGCAGTTCTTC. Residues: CASSLSGKIYNEQFF. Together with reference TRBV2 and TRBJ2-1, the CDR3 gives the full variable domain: EPEVTQTPSHQVTQMGQEVILRCVPISNHLYFYWYRQILGQKVEFLVSFYNNEISEKSEIFDDQFSVERPDGSNFTLKIRSTKLEDSAMYFCASSLSGKIYNEQFFGPGTRLTVL.